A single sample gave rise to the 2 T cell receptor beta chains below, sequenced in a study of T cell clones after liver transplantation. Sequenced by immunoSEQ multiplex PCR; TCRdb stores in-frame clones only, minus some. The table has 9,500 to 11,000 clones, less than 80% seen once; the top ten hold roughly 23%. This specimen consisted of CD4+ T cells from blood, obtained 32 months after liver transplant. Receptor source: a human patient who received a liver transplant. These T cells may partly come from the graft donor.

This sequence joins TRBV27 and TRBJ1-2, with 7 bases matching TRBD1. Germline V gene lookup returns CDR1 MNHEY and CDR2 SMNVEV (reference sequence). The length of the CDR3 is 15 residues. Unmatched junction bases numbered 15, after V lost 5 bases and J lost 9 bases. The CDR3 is CASSPAGDSIRSYTF. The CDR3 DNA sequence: TGTGCCAGCAGTCCCGCGGGGGACAGCATAAGGAGCTACACCTTC.

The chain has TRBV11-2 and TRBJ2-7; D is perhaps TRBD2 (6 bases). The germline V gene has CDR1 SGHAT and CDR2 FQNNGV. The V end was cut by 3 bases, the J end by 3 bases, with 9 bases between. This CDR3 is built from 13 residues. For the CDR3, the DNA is TGTGCCAGCAGCTTCGGGACTTTCTACGAGCAGTACGTC. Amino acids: CASSFGTFYEQYV.